This TCR beta chain emerged from a study of graft-versus-host responses after intestinal transplantation. Whole-study context: Isolated intestinal, liver-intestinal, or multivisceral transplants were what recipients had. For approximately 3 years after anti-thymocyte globulin induction, all recipients took tacrolimus and steroids.

Concerning this clone: Its antigen remains unidentified.

TCRdb's copy holds only in-frame clones and misses some; the assay was immunoSEQ multiplex PCR. The sample lists 95,000 to 110,000 clones; about 87% were seen once. Findings and limits, study-wide: Association was observed between peak circulating GvH clone levels and early post-transplant HvG declines. Researchers found GvH clones in recipient marrow, and some showed up first in ileum or blood.

Here the sequenced sample was unstimulated CD4+ T cells sorted from spleen or lymph node cells, taken before transplant. This clonotype was sampled from a human donor who was the organ donor for an intestinal transplant.

The CDR3 sequence is CASSAVLAGYNEQFF. CDR3 DNA sequence: TGTGCCAGCAGCGCCGTCTTAGCGGGGTACAATGAGCAGTTCTTC. The chain uses TRBV9 and TRBJ2-1; TRBD2 aligns across 8 bases. The ends lost 3 bases at V and 4 bases at J; junction bases unmatched: 6. This CDR3 spans 15 amino acids. CDR1 is SGDLS and CDR2 is YYNGEE in the germline V gene.